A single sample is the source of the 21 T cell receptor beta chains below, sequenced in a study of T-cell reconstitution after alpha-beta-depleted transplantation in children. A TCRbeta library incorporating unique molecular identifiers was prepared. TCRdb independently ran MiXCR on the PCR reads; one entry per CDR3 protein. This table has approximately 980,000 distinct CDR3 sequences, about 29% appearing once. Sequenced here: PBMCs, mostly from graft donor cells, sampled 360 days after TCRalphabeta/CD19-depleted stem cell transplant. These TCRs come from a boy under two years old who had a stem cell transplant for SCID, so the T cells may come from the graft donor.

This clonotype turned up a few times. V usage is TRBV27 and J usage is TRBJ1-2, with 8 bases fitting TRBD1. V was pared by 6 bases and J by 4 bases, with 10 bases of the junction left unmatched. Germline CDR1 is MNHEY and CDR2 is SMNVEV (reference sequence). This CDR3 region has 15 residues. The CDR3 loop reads CASSQTGELPYGYTF. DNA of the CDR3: TGTGCCAGCAGCCAGACAGGGGAGTTGCCCTATGGCTACACCTTC.

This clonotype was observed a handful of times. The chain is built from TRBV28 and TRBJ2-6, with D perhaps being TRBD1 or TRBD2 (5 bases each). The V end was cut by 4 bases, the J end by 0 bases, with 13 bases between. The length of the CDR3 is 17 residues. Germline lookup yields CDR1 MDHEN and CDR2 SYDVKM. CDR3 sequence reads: CASSSVSGRSGANVLTF. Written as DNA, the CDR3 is TGTGCCAGCAGTTCGGTGTCGGGGCGCTCTGGGGCCAACGTCCTGACTTTC. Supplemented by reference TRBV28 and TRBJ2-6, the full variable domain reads DVKVTQSSRYLVKRTGEKVFLECVQDMDHENMFWYRQDPGLGLRLIYFSYDVKMKEKGDIPEGYSVSREKKERFSLILESASTNQTSMYLCASSSVSGRSGANVLTFGAGSRLTVL.

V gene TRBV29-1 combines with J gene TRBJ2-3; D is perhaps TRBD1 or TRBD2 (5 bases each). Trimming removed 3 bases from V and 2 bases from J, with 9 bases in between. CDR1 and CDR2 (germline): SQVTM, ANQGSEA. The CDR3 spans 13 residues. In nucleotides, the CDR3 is TGCAGCGTTGACCTGGGGACCACAGATACGCAGTATTTT. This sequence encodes CSVDLGTTDTQYF.

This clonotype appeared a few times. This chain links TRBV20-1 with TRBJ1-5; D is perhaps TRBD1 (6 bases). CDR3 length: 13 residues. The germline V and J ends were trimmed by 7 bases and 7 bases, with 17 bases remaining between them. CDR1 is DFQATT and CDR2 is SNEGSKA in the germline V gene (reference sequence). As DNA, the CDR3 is TGCAGTGTAGCGGCCCCGAGGGGGCAGCCCCAGCATTTT. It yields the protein CSVAAPRGQPQHF.

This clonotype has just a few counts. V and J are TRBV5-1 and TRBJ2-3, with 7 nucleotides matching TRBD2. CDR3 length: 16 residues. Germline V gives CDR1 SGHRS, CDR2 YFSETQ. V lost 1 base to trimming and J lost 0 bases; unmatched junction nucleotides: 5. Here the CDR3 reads CASSLQVRGSTDTQYF. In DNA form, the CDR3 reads TGCGCCAGCAGCTTGCAGGTGCGGGGGAGCACAGATACGCAGTATTTT.

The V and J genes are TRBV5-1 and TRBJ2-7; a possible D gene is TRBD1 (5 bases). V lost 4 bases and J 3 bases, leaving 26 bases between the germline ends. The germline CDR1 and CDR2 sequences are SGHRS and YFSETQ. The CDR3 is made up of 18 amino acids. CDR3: CASSLKGAASAPRYEQYF. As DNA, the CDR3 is TGCGCCAGCAGCCTCAAAGGGGCAGCCTCGGCGCCGCGCTACGAGCAGTACTTC.

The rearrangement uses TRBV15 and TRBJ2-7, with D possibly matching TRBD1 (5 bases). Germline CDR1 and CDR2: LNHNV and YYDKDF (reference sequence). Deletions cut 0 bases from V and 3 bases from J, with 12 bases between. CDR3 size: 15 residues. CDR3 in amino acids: CATSRDRDRSYEQYF. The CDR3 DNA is TGTGCCACCAGCAGAGATCGAGACAGAAGCTACGAGCAGTACTTC. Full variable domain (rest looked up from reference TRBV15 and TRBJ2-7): DAMVIQNPRYQVTQFGKPVTLSCSQTLNHNVMYWYQQKSSQAPKLLFHYYDKDFNNEADTPDNFQSRRPNTSFCFLDIRSPGLGDTAMYLCATSRDRDRSYEQYFGPGTRLTVT.

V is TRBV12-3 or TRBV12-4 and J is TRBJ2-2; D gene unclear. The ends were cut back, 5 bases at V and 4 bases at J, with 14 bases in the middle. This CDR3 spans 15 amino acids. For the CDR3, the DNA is TGTGCCAGCAGTCCCAGGACCCGACCCACCGGGGAGCTGTTTTTT. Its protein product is CASSPRTRPTGELFF.

CDR3 nucleotide sequence: TGTGCCAGCAGTTTTCCGGGACAGATAAACACCGGGGAGCTGTTTTTT. Amino acid sequence: CASSFPGQINTGELFF. The chain combines TRBV28 with TRBJ2-2, with 7 bases aligning to TRBD1. CDR1 is MDHEN, CDR2 SYDVKM, per germline. The CDR3 consists of 16 residues. The V segment lost 3 bases and the J segment 2 bases; nucleotides outside the gene matches: 6.

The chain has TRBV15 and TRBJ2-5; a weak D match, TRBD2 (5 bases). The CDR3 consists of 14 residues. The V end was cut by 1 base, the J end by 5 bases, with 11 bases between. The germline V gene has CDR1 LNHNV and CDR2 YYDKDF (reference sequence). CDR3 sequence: CATSRVGIGETQYF. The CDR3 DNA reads TGTGCCACCAGCAGAGTCGGGATTGGCGAGACCCAGTACTTC.

This chain's CDR3 is CSAPSGPTGSRYYEQYF. Written as DNA, the CDR3 is TGCAGTGCTCCGTCAGGACCAACAGGGTCGCGGTATTACGAGCAGTACTTC. V usage is TRBV20-1 and J usage is TRBJ2-7; D might be TRBD1 (6 bases). V lost 5 bases, J lost 4 bases, and 27 bases lay in between. This CDR3 comprises 17 residues. The germline gives CDR1 DFQATT, CDR2 SNEGSKA (reference sequence).

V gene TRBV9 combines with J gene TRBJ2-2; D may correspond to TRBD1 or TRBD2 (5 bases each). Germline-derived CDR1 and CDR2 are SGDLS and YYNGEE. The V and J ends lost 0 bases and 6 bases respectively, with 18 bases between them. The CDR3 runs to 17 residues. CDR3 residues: CASSVAGRRVGAGELFF. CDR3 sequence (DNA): TGTGCCAGCAGCGTAGCTGGAAGGCGGGTAGGGGCCGGGGAGCTGTTTTTT.

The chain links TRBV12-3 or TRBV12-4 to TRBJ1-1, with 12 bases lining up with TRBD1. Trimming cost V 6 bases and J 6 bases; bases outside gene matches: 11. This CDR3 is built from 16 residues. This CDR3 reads CASSPGGTGGDAEAFF. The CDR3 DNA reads TGTGCCAGCAGCCCCGGGGGGACAGGGGGCGACGCTGAAGCTTTCTTT.

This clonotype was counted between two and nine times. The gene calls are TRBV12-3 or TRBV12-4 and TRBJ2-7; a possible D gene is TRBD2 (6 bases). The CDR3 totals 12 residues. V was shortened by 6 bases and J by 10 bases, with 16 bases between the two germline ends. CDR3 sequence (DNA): TGTGCCAGCAGGGCCGGGACTCCTCCCCAGTACTTC. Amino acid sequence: CASRAGTPPQYF.

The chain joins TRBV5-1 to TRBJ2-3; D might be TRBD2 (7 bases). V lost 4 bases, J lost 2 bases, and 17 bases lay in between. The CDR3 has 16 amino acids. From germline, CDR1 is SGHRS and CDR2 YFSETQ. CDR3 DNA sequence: TGCGCCAGCAGCCCCCGGAGGGGGGGACTCACAGATACGCAGTATTTT. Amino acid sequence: CASSPRRGGLTDTQYF.

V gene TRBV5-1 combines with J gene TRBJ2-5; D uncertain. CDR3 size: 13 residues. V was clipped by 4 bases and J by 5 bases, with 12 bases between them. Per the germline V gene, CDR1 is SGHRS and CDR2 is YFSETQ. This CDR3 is CASSPESSETQYF. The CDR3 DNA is TGCGCCAGCAGCCCCGAGAGTAGCGAGACCCAGTACTTC. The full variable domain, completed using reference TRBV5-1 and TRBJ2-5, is KAGVTQTPRYLIKTRGQQVTLSCSPISGHRSVSWYQQTPGQGLQFLFEYFSETQRNKGNFPGRFSGRQFSNSRSEMNVSTLELGDSALYLCASSPESSETQYFGPGTRLLVL.

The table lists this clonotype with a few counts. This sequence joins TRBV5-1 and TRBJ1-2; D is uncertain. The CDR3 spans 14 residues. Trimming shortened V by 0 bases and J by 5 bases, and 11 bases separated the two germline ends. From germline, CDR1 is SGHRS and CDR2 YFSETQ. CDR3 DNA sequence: TGCGCCAGCAGCTTGGAGGCGGGAAAATATGGCTACACCTTC. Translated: CASSLEAGKYGYTF.

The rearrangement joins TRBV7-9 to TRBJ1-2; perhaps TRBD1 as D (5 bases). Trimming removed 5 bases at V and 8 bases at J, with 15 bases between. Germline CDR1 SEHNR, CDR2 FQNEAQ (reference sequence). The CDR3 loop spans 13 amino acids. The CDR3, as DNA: TGTGCCAGCAGCCCCACCCGGAGGGACGGCTACACCTTC. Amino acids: CASSPTRRDGYTF.

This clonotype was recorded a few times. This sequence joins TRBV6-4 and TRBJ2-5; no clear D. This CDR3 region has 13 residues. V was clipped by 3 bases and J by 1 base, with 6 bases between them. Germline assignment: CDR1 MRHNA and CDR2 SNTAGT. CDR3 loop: CASSEPGQETQYF. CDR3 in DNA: TGTGCCAGCAGTGAGCCCGGCCAAGAGACCCAGTACTTC.

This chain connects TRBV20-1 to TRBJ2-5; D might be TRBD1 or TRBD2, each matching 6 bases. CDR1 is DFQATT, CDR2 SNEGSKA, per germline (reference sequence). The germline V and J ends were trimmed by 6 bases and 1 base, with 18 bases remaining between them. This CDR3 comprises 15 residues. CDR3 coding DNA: TGCAGTGCCCGACAGGCCTCTAGCGCCCAAGAGACCCAGTACTTC. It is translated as CSARQASSAQETQYF.

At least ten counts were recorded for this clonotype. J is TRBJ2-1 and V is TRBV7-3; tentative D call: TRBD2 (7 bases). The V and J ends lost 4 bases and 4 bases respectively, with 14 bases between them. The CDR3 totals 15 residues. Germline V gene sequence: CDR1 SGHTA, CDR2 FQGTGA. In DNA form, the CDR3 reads TGTGCCAGCAGCTCAAGGGGGGGCATGTACAATGAGCAGTTCTTC. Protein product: CASSSRGGMYNEQFF.